The source of this TCR beta chain is a study of cytomegalovirus exposure and HLA in healthy donors. As for this clone: Its antigen is unidentified.

The study ran its PCR with 60 Vbeta and 13 Jbeta primers. Original methodology: Around 76 million unique TCR beta chains, 9 million to 14 million shared, were counted in a later analysis. Profiling relied on immunoSEQ multiplex PCR, and the TCRdb table lists in-frame clones only, not all of them. The V and J calls and clone size come from that table; D and trimming were worked out from the DNA. This listing includes approximately 190,000 clones. Overall study results and limits: In an earlier analysis, in about 530 donors, most V segments appeared productive either ~90% or ~30% of the time.

The clonotype was recovered from a boy aged 5-17 years in good health and CMV-seronegative. The sequenced sample consisted of PBMCs.

This CDR3 is CASSLVQIIGGETQYF. The CDR3 DNA reads TGTGCCAGCAGCTTGGTACAAATCATCGGGGGAGAGACCCAGTACTTC. The rearrangement links TRBV5-6 to TRBJ2-5; weak D call: TRBD2 (6 bases). The V and J ends lost 0 bases and 4 bases respectively, with 16 bases between them. CDR3 length: 16 residues. CDR1 SGHDT and CDR2 YYEEEE come from the germline V gene.